This TCR beta chain stems from a study of blood T cell repertoires in COVID-19. Study in general: PBMCs, B-cell-depleted T cells, or T cells provided the cDNA or gDNA that made up the material.

TCRdb's table, derived via immunoSEQ multiplex PCR, lists solely in-frame clones and lacks some. Of 150,000 or so clones in the sample, roughly 87% were seen once. This CDR3 is built from 14 residues. CDR1 is LGHNT and CDR2 is FRNRAP in the germline V gene. The V and J ends lost 3 bases and 6 bases, in that order; junction bases with no gene match: 5. Participants had their cohort set by participant-reported clinical history. Contact with a PCR-confirmed or clinician-diagnosed COVID-19 case occurred within 2 weeks of entry. The receptor's source is a woman between 40 and 55 years old who had been exposed to COVID-19. Sequenced sample: PBMCs or T cells enriched from blood (not recorded which). The V and J genes are TRBV12-5 and TRBJ2-7; 10 bases are shared with TRBD1. CDR3 loop: CASGLGTGVGEQYF. The CDR3 nucleotides are TGTGCTAGTGGTTTAGGGACAGGGGTCGGCGAGCAGTACTTC.